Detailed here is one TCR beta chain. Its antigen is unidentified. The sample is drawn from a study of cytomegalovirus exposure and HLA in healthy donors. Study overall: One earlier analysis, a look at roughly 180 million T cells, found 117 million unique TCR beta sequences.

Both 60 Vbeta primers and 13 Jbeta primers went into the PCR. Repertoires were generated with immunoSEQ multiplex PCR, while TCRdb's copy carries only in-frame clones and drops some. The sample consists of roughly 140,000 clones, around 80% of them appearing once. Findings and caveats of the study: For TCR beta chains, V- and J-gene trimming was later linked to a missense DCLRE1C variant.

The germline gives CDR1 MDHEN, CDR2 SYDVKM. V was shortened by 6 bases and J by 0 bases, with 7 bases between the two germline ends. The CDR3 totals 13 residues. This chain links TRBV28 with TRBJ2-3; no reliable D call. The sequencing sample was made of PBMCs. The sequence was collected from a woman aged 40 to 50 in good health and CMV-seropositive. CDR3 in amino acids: CASRKSSTDTQYF. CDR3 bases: TGTGCCAGCAGGAAGAGTAGCACAGATACGCAGTATTTT.